This is a list of T cell receptor beta chains from one sample in a study of T cell repertoires in cytomegalovirus infection. These receptors have no known antigen. TCRdb processed the reads anew with MiXCR; each CDR3 protein has one entry. The sample carries some 920,000 distinct CDR3 sequences, around 32% recorded once. Material: cultured CD8+ T cells from PBMCs, obtained from culture after CMV antigen stimulation. Receptors originate from a human donor in good health (CMV status not recorded). Some clones in this sample may be carry-over from other donors' samples. Each CDR3 is given with its conserved first and last residue. Fields, in order: V gene, D gene, clone size, J gene, CDR3 protein, CDR3 DNA. A D gene is named only where the DNA matches it firmly. Clone size is given for some rows only: seen once, a few or many times, or a class if the clone is expanded.

v_gene: TRBV12-3/TRBV12-4; d_gene: TRBD2; abundance: NA; j_gene: TRBJ2-5; CDR3aa: CASSLGLAGPRETQYF; CDR3nt: TGTGCCAGCAGTCTTGGGCTAGCGGGGCCCCGGGAGACCCAGTACTTC
v_gene: TRBV7-8; d_gene: NA; abundance: NA; j_gene: TRBJ2-1; CDR3aa: CASSLQFYDNNEQFF; CDR3nt: TGTGCCAGCAGCTTACAGTTCTATGACAACAATGAGCAGTTCTTC
v_gene: TRBV7-2; d_gene: NA; abundance: many; j_gene: TRBJ1-1; CDR3aa: CASSPRRGRLNTEAFF; CDR3nt: TGTGCCAGCAGCCCACGCAGGGGCCGACTTAACACTGAAGCTTTCTTT
v_gene: TRBV6-5; d_gene: TRBD1; abundance: NA; j_gene: TRBJ1-5; CDR3aa: CASRPGQRGQPQHF; CDR3nt: TGTGCCAGCAGACCGGGACAGCGGGGTCAGCCCCAGCATTTT
v_gene: TRBV2; d_gene: NA; abundance: NA; j_gene: TRBJ1-1; CDR3aa: CASSEGRVTTEAFF; CDR3nt: TGTGCCAGCAGTGAAGGCCGGGTAACGACTGAAGCTTTCTTT
v_gene: TRBV20-1; d_gene: NA; abundance: NA; j_gene: TRBJ1-6; CDR3aa: CSARQGVDSPLHF; CDR3nt: TGCAGTGCTAGACAAGGGGTCGATTCACCCCTCCACTTT
v_gene: TRBV28; d_gene: NA; abundance: once; j_gene: TRBJ2-4; CDR3aa: CASSPRVRAKNIQYF; CDR3nt: TGTGCCAGCAGTCCTAGGGTGAGAGCCAAAAACATTCAGTACTTC
v_gene: TRBV4-1; d_gene: NA; abundance: NA; j_gene: TRBJ2-1; CDR3aa: CASSQDGQGQFF; CDR3nt: TGCGCCAGCAGCCAAGATGGGCAGGGGCAGTTCTTC
v_gene: TRBV25-1; d_gene: NA; abundance: NA; j_gene: TRBJ1-4; CDR3aa: CASNHGGAGEKLFF; CDR3nt: TGTGCCAGCAACCACGGGGGGGCTGGTGAAAAACTGTTTTTT
v_gene: TRBV6-1; d_gene: TRBD1; abundance: few; j_gene: TRBJ2-3; CDR3aa: CASSERQGGTDTQYF; CDR3nt: TGTGCCAGCAGTGAACGACAGGGCGGGACAGATACGCAGTATTTT
v_gene: TRBV6-1; d_gene: NA; abundance: few; j_gene: TRBJ2-3; CDR3aa: CASSSLAGPTDTQYF; CDR3nt: TGTGCCAGCAGTTCACTTGCCGGCCCCACAGATACGCAGTATTTT
v_gene: TRBV5-4; d_gene: NA; abundance: few; j_gene: TRBJ2-7; CDR3aa: CASSLDLVPAYEQYF; CDR3nt: TGTGCCAGCAGCTTGGATCTGGTCCCCGCCTACGAGCAGTACTTC
v_gene: TRBV15; d_gene: NA; abundance: NA; j_gene: TRBJ2-5; CDR3aa: CATSRASGDLQETQYF; CDR3nt: TGTGCCACCAGCAGAGCGTCAGGGGACTTGCAAGAGACCCAGTACTTC
v_gene: TRBV5-4; d_gene: TRBD2; abundance: few; j_gene: TRBJ2-1; CDR3aa: CASSPRRSGGESQSRKNEQFF; CDR3nt: TGTGCCAGCAGCCCAAGGCGTAGCGGGGGGGAGAGTCAGAGCAGGAAAAATGAGCAGTTCTTC
v_gene: TRBV6-1; d_gene: NA; abundance: NA; j_gene: TRBJ1-5; CDR3aa: CASSSGIYNQPQHF; CDR3nt: TGTGCCAGCAGTTCCGGGATTTACAATCAGCCCCAGCATTTT
v_gene: TRBV7-9; d_gene: NA; abundance: many; j_gene: TRBJ1-4; CDR3aa: CASSIEEKLFF; CDR3nt: TGTGCCAGCAGCATCGAGGAAAAACTGTTTTTT
v_gene: TRBV20-1; d_gene: NA; abundance: few; j_gene: TRBJ2-3; CDR3aa: CSARGSITGTDTQYF; CDR3nt: TGCAGTGCTAGAGGGAGTATTACGGGTACAGATACGCAGTATTTT
v_gene: TRBV7-2; d_gene: TRBD2; abundance: many; j_gene: TRBJ2-1; CDR3aa: CASSLVGLAGGLYYNEQFF; CDR3nt: TGTGCCAGCAGCTTAGTAGGACTAGCGGGGGGGTTATACTACAATGAGCAGTTCTTC
v_gene: TRBV6-1; d_gene: TRBD2; abundance: few; j_gene: TRBJ2-7; CDR3aa: CASSELLAGVYEQYF; CDR3nt: TGTGCCAGCAGTGAACTTCTGGCGGGGGTCTACGAGCAGTACTTC
v_gene: TRBV7-6; d_gene: NA; abundance: NA; j_gene: TRBJ2-5; CDR3aa: CVSSPDLPETQYF; CDR3nt: TGTGTCAGCAGTCCGGACCTGCCAGAGACCCAGTACTTC
v_gene: TRBV7-3; d_gene: NA; abundance: few; j_gene: TRBJ2-3; CDR3aa: CASSLRLSTTDTQYF; CDR3nt: TGTGCCAGCAGCTTAAGACTATCAACCACAGATACGCAGTATTTT
v_gene: TRBV6-2/TRBV6-3; d_gene: TRBD2; abundance: NA; j_gene: TRBJ2-4; CDR3aa: CASSLPPGLARGAKNIQYF; CDR3nt: TGTGCCAGCAGCCTACCACCGGGACTAGCGAGGGGGGCCAAAAACATTCAGTACTTC
v_gene: TRBV12-3/TRBV12-4; d_gene: NA; abundance: NA; j_gene: TRBJ1-2; CDR3aa: CASSSRTTSNYGYTF; CDR3nt: TGTGCCAGCAGTTCCCGGACAACATCTAACTATGGCTACACCTTC
v_gene: TRBV24-1; d_gene: NA; abundance: NA; j_gene: TRBJ2-1; CDR3aa: CVTSDSRVRVDEQFF; CDR3nt: TGTGTCACCAGTGATTCCCGAGTCAGGGTCGATGAGCAGTTCTTC
v_gene: TRBV7-6; d_gene: TRBD1; abundance: few; j_gene: TRBJ2-5; CDR3aa: CASSRRGRGEETQYF; CDR3nt: TGTGCCAGCAGCCGTAGGGGGCGAGGAGAGGAGACCCAGTACTTC
v_gene: TRBV18; d_gene: TRBD1; abundance: NA; j_gene: TRBJ2-7; CDR3aa: CASSRQGSDEQYF; CDR3nt: TGTGCCAGCTCAAGACAGGGGTCAGACGAGCAGTACTTC